This TCR beta chain was sequenced in a study of shared clonotypes between healthy human individuals. V lost 0 bases, J lost 0 bases, and 7 bases stayed unmatched. Germline CDR1 is MGHRA and CDR2 is YSYEKL. This CDR3 has 18 amino acids. Produced via immunoSEQ multiplex PCR; TCRdb's table is partial and in-frame only. Of some 2,000,000 clones in the sample, roughly 94% were seen once. The sequencing sample was made of naive CD4+ T cells sorted from blood. The subset: CD45RA+ positively selected. The clonotype originates from a man between 18 and 35 years old in good health. The V call is TRBV4-1, the J call TRBJ2-4, with 8 bases identical to TRBD2. CDR3 nucleotides: TGCGCCAGCAGCCAAGATGACGGGGGGGTAATAGCCAAAAACATTCAGTACTTC. It encodes CASSQDDGGVIAKNIQYF.